The TCR beta chain described here comes from a study of cytomegalovirus exposure and HLA in healthy donors. Study-wide context: A data release that came early held approximately 85 million unique TCRs from HLA-typed donors.

Study results and limitations: The classifier was said to identify cytomegalovirus status with high specificity and sensitivity. Trimming of TCR beta V- and J-genes showed a link, identified in a later analysis, to a missense DCLRE1C variant.

The PCR made use of 60 Vbeta and 13 Jbeta primers. Sequenced by immunoSEQ multiplex PCR; TCRdb stores in-frame clones only, minus some. The repertoire holds around 150,000 clones, roughly 84% seen once, with roughly 2.2% in the top ten. A word on this clone: Its antigen is not identified.

The germline V and J ends were trimmed by 9 bases and 5 bases, with 11 bases remaining between them. The CDR3 loop spans 12 amino acids. Germline assignment: CDR1 MGHDK and CDR2 SYGVNS. The chain uses TRBV25-1 and TRBJ2-1; D call uncertain. The material sequenced was PBMCs. The sequence was collected from a man between 18 and 29 years old in good health and CMV-seropositive. In DNA form, the CDR3 reads TGTGCCAGTCTACGAATGAACAATGAGCAGTTCTTC. As protein: CASLRMNNEQFF.